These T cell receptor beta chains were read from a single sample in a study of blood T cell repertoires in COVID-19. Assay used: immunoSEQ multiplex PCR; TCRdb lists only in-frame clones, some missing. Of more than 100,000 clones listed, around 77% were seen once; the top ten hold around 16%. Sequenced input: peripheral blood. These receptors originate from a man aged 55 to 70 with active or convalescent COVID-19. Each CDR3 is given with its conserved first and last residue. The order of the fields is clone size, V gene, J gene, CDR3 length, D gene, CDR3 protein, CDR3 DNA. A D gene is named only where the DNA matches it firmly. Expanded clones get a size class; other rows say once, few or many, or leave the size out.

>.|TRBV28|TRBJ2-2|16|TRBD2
CASSPLLAGVTGELFF
TGTGCCAGCAGCCCCCTACTAGCGGGAGTTACCGGGGAGCTGTTTTTT
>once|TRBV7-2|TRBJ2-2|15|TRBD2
CASSAAGGGAGELFF
TGTGCCAGCAGCGCGGCGGGGGGGGGCGCCGGGGAGCTGTTTTTT
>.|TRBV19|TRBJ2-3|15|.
CASSIQTTGTDTQYF
TGTGCCAGTAGTATACAGACGACGGGGACAGATACGCAGTATTTT
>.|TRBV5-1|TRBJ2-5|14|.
CASSPGLLQETQYF
TGCGCCAGCAGCCCGGGTCTGCTACAAGAGACCCAGTACTTC
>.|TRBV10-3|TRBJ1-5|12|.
CAIRQGLEPQHF
TGTGCCATCAGACAGGGACTAGAGCCCCAGCATTTT
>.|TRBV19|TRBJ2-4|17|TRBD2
CASTPRLAAIAKNIQYF
TGTGCCAGTACCCCCCGGCTAGCGGCTATAGCCAAAAACATTCAGTACTTC
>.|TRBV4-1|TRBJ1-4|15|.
CASTPYHRVDEKLFF
TGCGCCAGCACCCCTTACCACAGGGTTGATGAAAAACTGTTTTTT
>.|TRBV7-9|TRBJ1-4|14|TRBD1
CASSRTGDDEKLFF
TGTGCCAGCAGCCGGACAGGGGATGATGAAAAACTGTTTTTT
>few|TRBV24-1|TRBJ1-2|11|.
CATEGLNGYTF
TGTGCCACCGAGGGCCTCAATGGCTACACCTTC
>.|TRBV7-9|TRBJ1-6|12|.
CASSREDSRLHF
TGTGCCAGCAGCCGTGAGGACAGCCGCCTCCACTTT
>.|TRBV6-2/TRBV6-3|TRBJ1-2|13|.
CASSAGTNYGYTF
TGTGCCAGCAGTGCAGGGACTAACTATGGCTACACCTTC
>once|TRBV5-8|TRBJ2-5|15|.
CASSFGRIPSETQYF
TGTGCCAGCAGCTTTGGGAGAATACCCTCCGAGACCCAGTACTTC
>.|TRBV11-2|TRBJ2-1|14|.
CASSSPWAANEQFF
TGTGCCAGCAGCTCCCCCTGGGCAGCAAATGAGCAGTTCTTC
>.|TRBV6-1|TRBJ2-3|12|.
CASSEPTDTQYF
TGTGCCAGCAGCGAGCCGACAGATACGCAGTATTTT
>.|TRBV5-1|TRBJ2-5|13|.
CASTTGDQETQYF
TGCGCCAGTACCACGGGGGACCAAGAGACCCAGTACTTC
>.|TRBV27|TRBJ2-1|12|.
CASSRSYNEQFF
TGTGCCAGCAGTCGCTCCTACAATGAGCAGTTCTTC
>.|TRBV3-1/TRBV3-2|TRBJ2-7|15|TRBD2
CASSPRLAGTYEQYF
TGTGCCAGCAGCCCTCGACTAGCGGGGACCTACGAGCAGTACTTC
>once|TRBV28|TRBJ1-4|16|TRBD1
CASSLRTGGGGEKLFF
TGTGCCAGCAGCCTAAGGACAGGGGGCGGCGGTGAAAAACTGTTTTTT
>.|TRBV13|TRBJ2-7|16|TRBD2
CASSPLTSALNYEQYF
TGTGCCAGCAGTCCATTGACTAGCGCACTAAACTACGAGCAGTACTTC
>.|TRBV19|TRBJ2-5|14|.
CASSLQLSRGTQYF
TGTGCCAGTAGTCTCCAACTCTCCCGAGGGACCCAGTACTTC
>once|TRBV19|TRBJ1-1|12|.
CASYPTGMGAFF
TGTGCCAGTTATCCGACCGGGATGGGAGCTTTCTTT
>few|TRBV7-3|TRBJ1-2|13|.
CASSPSGRHGYTF
TGTGCCAGCAGCCCGTCCGGTCGTCATGGCTACACCTTC
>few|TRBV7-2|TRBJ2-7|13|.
CASSPQTTYEQYF
TGTGCCAGCAGCCCCCAGACTACCTACGAGCAGTACTTC
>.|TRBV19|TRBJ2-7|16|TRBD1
CASSPGRTGALYEQYF
TGTGCCAGTAGTCCCGGGCGGACAGGGGCCCTCTACGAGCAGTACTTC
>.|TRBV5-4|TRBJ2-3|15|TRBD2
CASSWGRAGTDTQYF
TGTGCCAGCAGCTGGGGGAGGGCCGGCACAGATACGCAGTATTTT
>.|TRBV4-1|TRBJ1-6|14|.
CASSQDFTALSLHF
TGCGCCAGCAGCCAAGATTTTACAGCCCTTTCCCTCCACTTT
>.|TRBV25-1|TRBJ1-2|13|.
CASSELTGSGYTF
TGTGCCAGCAGTGAACTAACCGGGTCGGGCTACACCTTC
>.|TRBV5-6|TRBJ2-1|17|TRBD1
CASNFRGLGSSYNEQFF
TGTGCCAGCAACTTTAGGGGGCTTGGCTCCTCTTACAATGAGCAGTTCTTC
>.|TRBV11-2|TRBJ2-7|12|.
CASSLPLYEQYF
TGTGCCAGCAGCTTACCCCTCTACGAGCAGTACTTC
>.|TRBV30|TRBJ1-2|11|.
CAWSAYPGYTF
TGTGCCTGGAGTGCCTACCCTGGCTACACCTTC
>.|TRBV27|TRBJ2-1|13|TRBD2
CASSLGLFNEQFF
TGTGCCAGCAGTCTGGGACTATTCAATGAGCAGTTCTTC
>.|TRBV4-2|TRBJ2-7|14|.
CASSRSYSSYEQYF
TGTGCCAGCAGCCGTAGCTATAGCTCCTACGAGCAGTACTTC
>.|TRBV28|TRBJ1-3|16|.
CASSLRGGARGNTIYF
TGTGCCAGCAGCCTAAGGGGGGGGGCTAGAGGAAACACCATATATTTT
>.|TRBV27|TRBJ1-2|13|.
CASSPLQGSGYTF
TGTGCCAGCAGTCCCCTTCAGGGTAGCGGCTACACCTTC
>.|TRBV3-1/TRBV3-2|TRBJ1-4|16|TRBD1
CASSQGGGGSVEKLFF
TGTGCCAGCAGCCAAGGAGGAGGGGGCTCGGTTGAAAAACTGTTTTTT
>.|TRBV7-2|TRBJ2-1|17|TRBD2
CASRIMGGRGSYNEQFF
TGTGCCAGCAGGATTATGGGCGGGAGGGGCTCCTACAATGAGCAGTTCTTC
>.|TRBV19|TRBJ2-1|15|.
CASSTQRSSYNEQFF
TGTGCCAGTAGTACACAGCGGAGCTCCTACAATGAGCAGTTCTTC
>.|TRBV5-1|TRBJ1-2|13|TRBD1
CASSFDREPGYTF
TGCGCCAGCAGCTTCGACAGGGAGCCTGGCTACACCTTC
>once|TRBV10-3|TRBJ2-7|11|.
CASGSLREQYF
TGTGCCTCGGGGAGCCTCAGGGAGCAGTACTTC
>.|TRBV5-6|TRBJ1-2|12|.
CASSIGGYGYTF
TGTGCCAGCTCCATAGGGGGATATGGCTACACCTTC
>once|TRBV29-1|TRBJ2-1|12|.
CSVELPSESQFF
TGCAGCGTTGAGTTGCCTAGCGAGAGTCAGTTCTTC